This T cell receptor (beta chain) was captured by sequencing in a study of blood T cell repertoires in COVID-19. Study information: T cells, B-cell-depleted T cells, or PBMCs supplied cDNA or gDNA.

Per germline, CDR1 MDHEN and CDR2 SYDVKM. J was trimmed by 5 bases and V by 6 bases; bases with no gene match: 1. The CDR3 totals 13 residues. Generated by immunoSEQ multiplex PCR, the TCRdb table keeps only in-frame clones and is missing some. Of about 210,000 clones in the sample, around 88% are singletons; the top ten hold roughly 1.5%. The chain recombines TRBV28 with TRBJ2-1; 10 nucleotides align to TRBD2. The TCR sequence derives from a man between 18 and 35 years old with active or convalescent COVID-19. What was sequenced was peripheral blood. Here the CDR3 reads CASRLAGNNEQFF. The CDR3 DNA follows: TGTGCCAGCAGACTAGCGGGAAACAATGAGCAGTTCTTC. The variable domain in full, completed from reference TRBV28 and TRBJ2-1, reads DVKVTQSSRYLVKRTGEKVFLECVQDMDHENMFWYRQDPGLGLRLIYFSYDVKMKEKGDIPEGYSVSREKKERFSLILESASTNQTSMYLCASRLAGNNEQFFGPGTRLTVL.